This T cell receptor (beta chain) was documented in a study of blood T cell repertoires in COVID-19. Study context: Spain, Italy and the United States supplied samples that represented acute and convalescent COVID-19. Sources were T cells, B-cell-depleted T cells, or PBMCs; the material itself was cDNA or gDNA.

In the authors' methods: Amplified reference gene primers provided the basis for estimating nucleated cell counts. Clones were read by immunoSEQ multiplex PCR, and TCRdb kept only the in-frame ones, dropping some. Clone size and V and J calls were adopted from that table, with D and trimming inferred from the DNA. The table records around 260,000 clones, 86% of them present only once. The receptor's source is a woman in her twenties or thirties with active or convalescent COVID-19. Sequencing was carried out using peripheral blood.

The DNA of the CDR3 is TGTGCCAGCAGTTACCGGCAGGGGTCTGGCTACACCTTC. It encodes CASSYRQGSGYTF. This chain links TRBV6-2 or TRBV6-3 with TRBJ1-2; possible D gene TRBD1, 6 bases. The length of the CDR3 is 13 residues. Trimming cost V 2 bases and J 7 bases, with 11 bases left between them. Germline V gene sequence: CDR1 MNHEY, CDR2 SVGEGT.